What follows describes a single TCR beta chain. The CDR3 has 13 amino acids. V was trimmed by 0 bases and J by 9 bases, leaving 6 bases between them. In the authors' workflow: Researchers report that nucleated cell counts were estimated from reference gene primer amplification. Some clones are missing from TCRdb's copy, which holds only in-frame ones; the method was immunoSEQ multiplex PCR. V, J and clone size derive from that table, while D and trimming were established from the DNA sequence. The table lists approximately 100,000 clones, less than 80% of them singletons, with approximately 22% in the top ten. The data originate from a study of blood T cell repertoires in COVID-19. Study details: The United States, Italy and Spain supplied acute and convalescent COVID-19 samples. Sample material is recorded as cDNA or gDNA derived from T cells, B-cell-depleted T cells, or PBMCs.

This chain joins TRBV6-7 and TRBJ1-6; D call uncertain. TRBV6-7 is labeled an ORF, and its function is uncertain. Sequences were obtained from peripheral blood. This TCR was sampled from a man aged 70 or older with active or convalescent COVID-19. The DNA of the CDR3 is TGTGCCAGCAGTTACTCCCGTCCTTCACCCCTCCACTTT. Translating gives CASSYSRPSPLHF.